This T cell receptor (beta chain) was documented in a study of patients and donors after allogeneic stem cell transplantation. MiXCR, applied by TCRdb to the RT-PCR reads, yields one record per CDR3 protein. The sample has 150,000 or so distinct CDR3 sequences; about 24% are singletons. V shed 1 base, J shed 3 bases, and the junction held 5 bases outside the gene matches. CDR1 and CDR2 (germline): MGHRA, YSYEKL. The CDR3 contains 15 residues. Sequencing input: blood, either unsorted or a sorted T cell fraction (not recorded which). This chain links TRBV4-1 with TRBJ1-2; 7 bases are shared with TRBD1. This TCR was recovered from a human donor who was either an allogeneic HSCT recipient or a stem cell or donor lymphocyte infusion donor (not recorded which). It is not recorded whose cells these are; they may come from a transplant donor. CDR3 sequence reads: CASSQVQGGDYGYTF. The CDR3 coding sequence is TGCGCCAGCAGCCAAGTTCAGGGGGGCGACTATGGCTACACCTTC.